Following are 18 T cell receptor beta chains from one sample sequenced in a study of blood T cells in healthy people across ages. A second PCR of roughly 7 to 11 cycles used a sample-barcoded 5' primer and a J-beta primer mix. TCRdb independently ran MiXCR on the 5' RACE reads; one entry per CDR3 protein. Here the sample spans approximately 900,000 distinct CDR3 sequences, about 44% being singletons. The sample was blood. The source is a man aged 25 to 40 in good health.

The CDR3 region is CASSRDPEGFRDDYGYTF. The CDR3 nucleotides read TGTGCCAGCAGCCGAGATCCGGAGGGGTTCAGGGACGACTATGGCTACACCTTC. The chain joins TRBV4-2 to TRBJ1-2; tentatively, D is TRBD1 (5 bases). CDR3 length equals 18 residues. Trimming stripped 4 bases from V and 3 bases from J, with 24 bases between. Germline loops: CDR1 LGHNA, CDR2 YNFKEQ.

This clonotype was counted only a few times. The chain joins TRBV6-5 to TRBJ1-5; D call uncertain. Germline V gene sequence: CDR1 MNHEY, CDR2 SVGAGI. The CDR3 consists of 15 residues. The ends were cut back, 6 bases at V and 0 bases at J, with 12 bases in the middle. CDR3 region: CASSRTEPSNQPQHF. The CDR3 coding sequence is TGTGCCAGCAGCCGCACCGAGCCTAGCAATCAGCCCCAGCATTTT.

The chain employs TRBV4-1 and TRBJ2-3; TRBD1 agrees at 8 bases. The CDR3 is 17 amino acids. Trimming took 3 bases from V and 5 from J; bases not matched to a gene: 13. The germline CDR1 and CDR2 sequences are MGHRA and YSYEKL. The CDR3 nucleotides read TGCGCCAGCAGCCAGGTACTAATCAGGGGGCCGGTAGATACGCAGTATTTT. Its translation is CASSQVLIRGPVDTQYF.

This clonotype has more than one count but fewer than ten. The chain recombines TRBV4-1 with TRBJ1-4; D might be TRBD1 (5 bases). Trimming removed 0 bases at V and 8 bases at J, with 16 bases between. Germline CDR1 is MGHRA and CDR2 is YSYEKL. The length of the CDR3 is 16 residues. CDR3: CASSQEPGLAGEKLFF. The CDR3 DNA follows: TGCGCCAGCAGCCAAGAACCTGGACTTGCAGGGGAAAAACTGTTTTTT.

This clonotype was observed at least ten times. This rearrangement joins TRBV28 to TRBJ1-1, with 8 nucleotides matching TRBD1. Trimming removed 6 bases from V and 8 bases from J; junction bases left unmatched: 5. The CDR3 covers 12 residues. Germline CDR1 MDHEN, CDR2 SYDVKM. CDR3 coding DNA: TGTGCCAGCAGGGCCGACAGGGGAGAAGCTTTCTTT. Amino acids: CASRADRGEAFF.

The chain combines TRBV20-1 with TRBJ2-1, with 8 positions matching TRBD2. The germline V gene has CDR1 DFQATT and CDR2 SNEGSKA (reference sequence). V was clipped by 5 bases and J by 7 bases; unmatched bases: 13. The CDR3 is made up of 15 amino acids. CDR3 loop: CSAARAAGGRNEQFF. CDR3 nucleotide sequence: TGCAGTGCTGCCCGGGCGGCGGGGGGTAGGAATGAGCAGTTCTTC.

Comments on this clonotype: The junction and the germline gene differ at one end; a read error may be behind it. The CDR3 region has the DNA TGTGCCGGCAGTGTAGGCAGGGTCTACGAGCAGTACTTC. Its translation is CAGSVGRVYEQYF. This chain uses TRBV12-3 or TRBV12-4 with TRBJ2-7; tentative D call: TRBD1 (5 bases). The CDR3 is made up of 13 amino acids.

The chain combines TRBV6-2 or TRBV6-3 with TRBJ2-2; D may match TRBD1 or TRBD2 (5 bases each). CDR1 MNHEY and CDR2 SVGEGT come from the germline V gene. With 6 bases removed from V and 3 bases from J, the gap between germline ends came to 11 bases. The CDR3 loop spans 14 amino acids. DNA of the CDR3: TGTGCCAGCAGGGGGACCGGGGACACCGGGGAGCTGTTTTTT. It yields the protein CASRGTGDTGELFF.

The chain uses TRBV12-3 or TRBV12-4 and TRBJ1-2, with TRBD1 matching 7 bases. Unmatched junction bases numbered 4, after V lost 1 base and J lost 5 bases. This CDR3 is built from 14 residues. The CDR3 loop reads CASSLVRTGYGYTF. In DNA form, the CDR3 reads TGTGCCAGCAGTTTAGTTAGGACAGGTTATGGCTACACCTTC.

Worth noting for this clonotype: A much larger clone differs by one base, so this may be a read error. In DNA, the CDR3 is TGCAGTGCTAGAGAACAGGGGGTGAACACTGAAGCTTTCTTT. This gives the protein CSAREQGVNTEAFF. The rearrangement uses TRBV20-1 and TRBJ1-1; 8 bases line up with TRBD1. CDR3 length: 14 residues. The J segment lost 0 bases and the V segment lost 0 bases, leaving 0 bases of the junction unmatched. Germline CDR1 and CDR2: DFQATT and SNEGSKA (reference sequence).

J is TRBJ1-5 and V is TRBV5-6; D possibly corresponds to TRBD1 (5 bases). Trimming removed 2 bases from V and 8 bases from J, with 11 bases in between. Germline-derived CDR1 and CDR2 are SGHDT and YYEEEE. This CDR3 region has 13 residues. The CDR3 coding sequence is TGTGCCAGCAGCTTTGAAAGGGGTAAGCCCCAGCATTTT. Encoded protein: CASSFERGKPQHF.

The rearrangement joins TRBV7-3 to TRBJ2-1, with 7 positions matching TRBD2. CDR3 size: 16 residues. The J segment lost 0 bases and the V segment lost 1 base, leaving 3 bases of the junction unmatched. Germline CDR1 is SGHTA and CDR2 is FQGTGA. CDR3 region: CASSLIGGSSYNEQFF. The CDR3 coding sequence is TGTGCCAGCAGCTTAATCGGGGGGAGCTCCTACAATGAGCAGTTCTTC.

The chain recombines TRBV6-2 or TRBV6-3 with TRBJ2-5; TRBD2 agrees at 9 bases. Germline assignment: CDR1 MNHEY and CDR2 SVGEGT. The ends lost 5 bases at V and 2 bases at J; junction bases unmatched: 9. The CDR3 consists of 16 residues. The CDR3 reads CASSNLAGTPQETQYF. The CDR3, as DNA: TGTGCCAGCAGTAACCTAGCGGGGACGCCTCAAGAGACCCAGTACTTC.

The rearrangement links TRBV28 to TRBJ2-3; TRBD1 matches at 9 bases. With 10 bases clipped from V and 8 bases from J, the junction kept 10 bases outside the gene matches. CDR3 length: 13 amino acids. Germline CDR1 reads MDHEN; CDR2 reads SYDVKM. CDR3 amino acids: CATQGQGVSTQYF. The CDR3 DNA is TGTGCCACACAGGGACAGGGTGTAAGTACGCAGTATTTT.

This clonotype has just a few counts. The chain recombines TRBV7-6 with TRBJ2-5; 8 nucleotides match TRBD1. Germline V lookup: CDR1 SGHVS, CDR2 FNYEAQ. V was pared by 1 base and J by 5 bases, with 3 bases of the junction left unmatched. The CDR3 has 14 amino acids. The chain's CDR3 is CASSLVSGGETQYF. Written as DNA, the CDR3 is TGTGCCAGCAGCTTAGTGTCAGGGGGCGAGACCCAGTACTTC.

This clonotype was seen just once. The V and J genes are TRBV12-3 or TRBV12-4 and TRBJ1-2, with D perhaps TRBD1 (5 bases). CDR3 length: 15 residues. V lost 8 bases and J lost 4, with 20 bases in between. DNA of the CDR3: TGTGCCAGCCAATACGACGACAGTGCGACCTATGGCTACACCTTC. Protein: CASQYDDSATYGYTF.

This chain joins TRBV12-3 or TRBV12-4 and TRBJ2-3, with a possible D match to TRBD1 (5 bases). The CDR3 consists of 13 residues. Trimming stripped 7 bases from V and 0 bases from J, with 8 bases between. The CDR3 reads CASNRRSTDTQYF. The CDR3 nucleotides are TGTGCCAGCAACAGGAGAAGCACAGATACGCAGTATTTT.

CDR3 DNA: TGCGCCAGCACGACATCGAGAAACACTGAAGCTTTCTTT. It yields the protein CASTTSRNTEAFF. The rearrangement joins TRBV4-1 to TRBJ1-1; unclear D gene. V was clipped by 7 bases and J by 2 bases, with 11 bases between them. Germline-derived CDR1 and CDR2 are MGHRA and YSYEKL. The CDR3 has 13 residues.